This T cell receptor (beta chain) was sequenced for a study of cytomegalovirus exposure and HLA in healthy donors. Germline loops: CDR1 SGHDN, CDR2 FVKESK. This CDR3 region has 14 residues. Unmatched junction bases numbered 3, after V lost 1 base and J lost 4 bases. TCRdb's table, derived via immunoSEQ multiplex PCR, lists solely in-frame clones and lacks some. The sample holds 98,000 or so clones, roughly 84% seen once. Sequencing input: PBMCs. The source of this sequence is a young woman in good health and CMV-seronegative. This chain joins TRBV14 and TRBJ1-2; 7 bases fit TRBD1. CDR3 sequence: CASSQGQGTYGYTF. CDR3 DNA sequence: TGTGCCAGCAGCCAAGGACAGGGCACCTATGGCTACACCTTC.